This T cell receptor (beta chain) is drawn from a study of T cell repertoires in cytomegalovirus infection. Looking at the study overall: Signatures in public TCR beta sequences pointed to both CMV infection and matching HLA type. Overall study findings and caveats: Clonotypes of TCR beta that were HLA-C-restricted and CMV-specific dominated the ex vivo response.

This clonotype was seen ten or more times. Its target is unknown. TCRdb reprocessed the reads with MiXCR, giving one entry per CDR3 protein. This repertoire shows about 530,000 distinct CDR3 sequences, 26% found once; its top ten account for about 13%. Sequenced: PBMCs. The clonotype was recovered from a human donor in good health (CMV status not recorded). Some clones in this sample may be carry-over from other donors' samples.

The CDR3 spells CASRKTGTSDYNEQFF. The CDR3, as DNA: TGTGCCAGCAGGAAAACCGGGACTAGCGACTACAATGAGCAGTTCTTC. This chain joins TRBV12-3 or TRBV12-4 and TRBJ2-1, with 10 bases that match TRBD2. V shed 6 bases, J shed 3 bases, and the junction held 8 bases outside the gene matches. The CDR3 is 16 residues long.